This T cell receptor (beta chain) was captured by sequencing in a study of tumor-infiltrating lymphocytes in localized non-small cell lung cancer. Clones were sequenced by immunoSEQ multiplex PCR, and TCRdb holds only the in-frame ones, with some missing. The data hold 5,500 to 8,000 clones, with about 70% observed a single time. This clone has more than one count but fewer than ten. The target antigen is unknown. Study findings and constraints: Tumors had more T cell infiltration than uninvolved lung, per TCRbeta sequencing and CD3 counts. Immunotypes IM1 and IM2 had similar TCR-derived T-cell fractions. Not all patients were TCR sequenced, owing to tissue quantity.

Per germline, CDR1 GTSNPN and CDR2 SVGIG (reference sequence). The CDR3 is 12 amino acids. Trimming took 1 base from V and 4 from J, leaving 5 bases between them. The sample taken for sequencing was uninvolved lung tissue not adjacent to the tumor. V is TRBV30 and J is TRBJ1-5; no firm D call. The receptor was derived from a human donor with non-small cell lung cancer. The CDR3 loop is CAWSAGNQPQHF. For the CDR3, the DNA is TGTGCCTGGAGTGCCGGAAATCAGCCCCAGCATTTT.